A single T cell receptor (beta chain) is shown here with its context. This specimen comes from a study of blood T cell repertoires in COVID-19. In the study overall: COVID-19 samples from acute and convalescent phases originated in the United States, Italy and Spain.

Method: immunoSEQ multiplex PCR; TCRdb's copy keeps in-frame clones and lacks some. The sample includes over 85,000 clones, about 85% of them seen just once. This clonotype was obtained from a man older than 75 with acute or convalescent COVID-19. The sequenced material came from peripheral blood.

Here the CDR3 reads CASTKTGGPYNEQFF. CDR3 sequence (DNA): TGTGCCAGCACCAAGACAGGGGGCCCCTACAATGAGCAGTTCTTC. V is TRBV25-1 and J is TRBJ2-1, with 10 bases identical to TRBD1. V dropped 7 bases and J dropped 2; count of bases not matched to a gene: 5. This CDR3 has 15 residues. CDR1 and CDR2 from the germline V gene are MGHDK and SYGVNS.